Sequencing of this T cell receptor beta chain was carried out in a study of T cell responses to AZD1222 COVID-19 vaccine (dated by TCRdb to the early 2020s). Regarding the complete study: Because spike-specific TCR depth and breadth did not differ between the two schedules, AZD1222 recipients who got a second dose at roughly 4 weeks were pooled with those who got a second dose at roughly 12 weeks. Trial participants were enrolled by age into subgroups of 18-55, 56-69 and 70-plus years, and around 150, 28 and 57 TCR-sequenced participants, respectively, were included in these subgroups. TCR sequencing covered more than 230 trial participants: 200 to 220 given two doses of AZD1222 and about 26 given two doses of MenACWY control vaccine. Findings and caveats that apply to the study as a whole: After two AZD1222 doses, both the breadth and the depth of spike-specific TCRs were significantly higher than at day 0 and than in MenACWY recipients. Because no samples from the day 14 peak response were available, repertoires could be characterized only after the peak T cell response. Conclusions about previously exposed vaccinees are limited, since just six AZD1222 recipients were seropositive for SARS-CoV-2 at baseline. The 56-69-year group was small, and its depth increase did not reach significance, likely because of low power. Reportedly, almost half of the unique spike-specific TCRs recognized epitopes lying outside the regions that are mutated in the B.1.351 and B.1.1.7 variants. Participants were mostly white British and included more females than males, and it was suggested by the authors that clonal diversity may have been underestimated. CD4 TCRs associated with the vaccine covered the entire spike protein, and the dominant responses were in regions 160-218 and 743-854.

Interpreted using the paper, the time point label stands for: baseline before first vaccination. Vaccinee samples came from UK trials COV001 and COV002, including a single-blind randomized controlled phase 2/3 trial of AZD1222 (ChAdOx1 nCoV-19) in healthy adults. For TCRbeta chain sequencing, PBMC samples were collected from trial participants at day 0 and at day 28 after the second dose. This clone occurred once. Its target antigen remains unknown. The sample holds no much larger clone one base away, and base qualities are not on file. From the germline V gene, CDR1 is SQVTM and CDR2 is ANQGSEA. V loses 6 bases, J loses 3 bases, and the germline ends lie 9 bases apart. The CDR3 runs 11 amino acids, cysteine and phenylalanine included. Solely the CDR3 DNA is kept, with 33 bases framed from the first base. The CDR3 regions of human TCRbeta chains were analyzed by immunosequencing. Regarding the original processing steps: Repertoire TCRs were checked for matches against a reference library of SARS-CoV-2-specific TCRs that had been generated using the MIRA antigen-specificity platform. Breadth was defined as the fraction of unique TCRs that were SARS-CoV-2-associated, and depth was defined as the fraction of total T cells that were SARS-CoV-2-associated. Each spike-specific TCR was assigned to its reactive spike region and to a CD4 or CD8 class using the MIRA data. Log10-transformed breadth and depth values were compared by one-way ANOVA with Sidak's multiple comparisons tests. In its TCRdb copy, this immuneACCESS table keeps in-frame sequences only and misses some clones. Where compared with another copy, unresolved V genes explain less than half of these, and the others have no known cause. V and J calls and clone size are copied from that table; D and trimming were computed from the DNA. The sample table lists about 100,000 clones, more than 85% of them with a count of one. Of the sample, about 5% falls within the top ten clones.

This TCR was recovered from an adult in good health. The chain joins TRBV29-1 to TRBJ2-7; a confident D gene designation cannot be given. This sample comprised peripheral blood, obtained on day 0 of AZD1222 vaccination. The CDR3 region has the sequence CSVYFDYEQYF. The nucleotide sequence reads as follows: TGCAGCGTATATTTTGACTACGAGCAGTACTTC.